These 9 T cell receptor beta chains came from one sample sequenced in a study of cytomegalovirus exposure and HLA in healthy donors. The PCR was carried out with 60 Vbeta primers and 13 Jbeta primers. The assay was immunoSEQ multiplex PCR, and TCRdb's table has in-frame clones only and misses some. The table includes some 170,000 clones, over 70% detected once. The sequenced sample was PBMCs. Every receptor here comes from a woman aged 25-40 years in good health and CMV-seronegative.

This clone showed up just a few times. The rearrangement joins TRBV7-9 to TRBJ1-1; 7 bases fit TRBD1. With V trimmed by 1 base and J by 4 bases, 12 bases remained unmatched. Germline V gene sequence: CDR1 SEHNR, CDR2 FQNEAQ (reference sequence). The CDR3 is 17 residues long. CDR3 sequence reads: CASSLGHQTGAGTEAFF. CDR3 nucleotides: TGTGCCAGCAGCTTAGGGCATCAAACAGGGGCAGGCACTGAAGCTTTCTTT.

Only a few counts were recorded for this clone. J is TRBJ2-7 and V is TRBV2; D remains ambiguous. The V gene lost 6 bases and the J gene lost 7 bases, with 13 bases spanning the gap. CDR1 and CDR2 (germline): SNHLY, FYNNEI. CDR3 length: 12 amino acids. DNA for the CDR3: TGTGCCAGCAGGGCCAACGTCTTGGAGCAGTACTTC. This translates into CASRANVLEQYF.

This CDR3 reads CASSKEGGTIPSSYNSPLHF. The DNA of the CDR3 is TGTGCCAGCAGCAAAGAGGGAGGAACGATACCGAGCTCCTATAATTCACCCCTCCACTTT. The chain uses TRBV21-1 and TRBJ1-6. TRBV21-1 is listed as a pseudogene. This CDR3 is 20 amino acids long.

This chain uses TRBV27 with TRBJ2-1; TRBD1 aligns across 8 bases. The V gene end was trimmed by 10 bases and the J gene end by 8 bases; junction bases not matched to a gene: 16. Per germline, CDR1 MNHEY and CDR2 SMNVEV (reference sequence). This CDR3 comprises 15 residues. DNA of the CDR3: TGTGCCACCGTCCAACGGACAGGGCAATGGGATGAGCAGTTCTTC. Its translation: CATVQRTGQWDEQFF.

V is TRBV9 and J is TRBJ2-3; D uncertain. The CDR3 is made up of 12 amino acids. Germline values: CDR1 SGDLS, CDR2 YYNGEE. V was clipped by 0 bases and J by 6 bases, with 5 bases between them. The CDR3 DNA reads as TGTGCCAGCAGCGTAGCTTCGGATACGCAGTATTTT. Protein product: CASSVASDTQYF.

CDR3 sequence reads: CASSASTVFGNTIYF. The CDR3, as DNA: TGTGCCAGCAGCGCTTCTACAGTGTTCGGAAACACCATATATTTT. The rearrangement uses TRBV9 and TRBJ1-3; D uncertain. The germline CDR1 and CDR2 sequences are SGDLS and YYNGEE. CDR3 length equals 15 residues. Trimming pared 3 bases from V and 4 bases from J, leaving 14 bases between.

The rearrangement uses TRBV11-2 and TRBJ2-5, with TRBD2 matching 11 bases. The CDR3 length is 14 residues. The germline gives CDR1 SGHAT, CDR2 FQNNGV. The V segment lost 5 bases and the J segment 5 bases; nucleotides outside the gene matches: 4. This chain's CDR3 is CASSLLAGDETQYF. CDR3 sequence (DNA): TGTGCCAGCAGCCTACTAGCGGGGGATGAGACCCAGTACTTC.

Notes on this clone: Other DNA sequences within the sample encode an identical CDR3. V usage is TRBV5-1 and J usage is TRBJ2-6; TRBD2 aligns across 9 bases. The CDR3 has 19 amino acids. V dropped 1 base and J dropped 0; count of bases not matched to a gene: 8. CDR1 SGHRS and CDR2 YFSETQ come from the germline V gene. CDR3 protein: CASSLLAGGPSSGANVLTF. The CDR3 DNA sequence: TGCGCCAGCAGCTTGTTGGCGGGAGGGCCAAGCTCTGGGGCCAACGTCCTGACTTTC.

CDR3 DNA sequence: TGTGCCAGCAGCTTTGCAGGGAACACTGAAGCTTTCTTT. Residues: CASSFAGNTEAFF. The chain carries TRBV7-9 and TRBJ1-1, with unresolved D. Germline assignment: CDR1 SEHNR and CDR2 FQNEAQ (reference sequence). Trimming shortened V by 3 bases and J by 1 base, and 6 bases separated the two germline ends. The CDR3 totals 13 residues.